This entry lists 5 T cell receptor beta chains sequenced from one sample in a study of memory CD4+ T cells and cytomegalovirus serostatus (dated by TCRdb to the late 2010s). The library was built by means of the immunoSEQ multiplex PCR assay. The immuneACCESS repertoire file appears here via TCRdb, limited to in-frame rearrangements. These files lack a portion of the clones; in checked studies, under half of the deficit traces to unresolved V genes, and the cause of the others is not known. Here the sample has tens of thousands of clones; over 60% occur a single time. The ten largest clones take up around 1.9% of the sample. A FACSAria II was used to sort memory CD4+ T cells, defined as single viable CD3+CD4+CD8-CD45RO+ cells. The sample taken for sequencing was memory CD4+ T cells from blood. The receptors stem from an adult in good health and CMV-seronegative.

This clone has a single count. V is TRBV9 and J is TRBJ1-6, with D uncertain. V lost 3 bases and J lost 9, with 13 bases in between. CDR3 length: 14 amino acids. Germline loops: CDR1 SGDLS, CDR2 YYNGEE. The CDR3 sequence is CASSEEGRGSPLHF. The CDR3 DNA reads as TGTGCCAGCAGCGAAGAAGGACGGGGTTCACCCCTCCACTTT.

The chain is built from TRBV4-2 and TRBJ2-7, with 10 bases lining up with TRBD2. The CDR3 totals 16 residues. Germline values: CDR1 LGHNA, CDR2 YNFKEQ. J lost 0 bases, V lost 4 bases, and 6 bases had no gene match. The CDR3 protein is CASSLPERGGSYEQYF. The CDR3 DNA is TGTGCCAGCAGCCTACCTGAGCGGGGGGGCTCCTACGAGCAGTACTTC.

This clone was detected only a few times. V is TRBV19 and J is TRBJ1-5; weak D call: TRBD1 (6 bases). Germline lookup yields CDR1 LNHDA and CDR2 SQIVND (reference sequence). The CDR3 length is 14 residues. The V gene lost 7 bases and the J gene lost 1 base, with 11 bases spanning the gap. The CDR3 sequence is CASKKGQSNQPQHF. The CDR3 DNA reads TGTGCCAGTAAGAAAGGACAGAGCAATCAGCCCCAGCATTTT.

The chain has TRBV10-1 and TRBJ2-7, with TRBD1 matching 9 bases. From germline, CDR1 is WNHNN and CDR2 SYGVQD (reference sequence). The CDR3 extends over 15 amino acids. After removal of 2 bases from V and 7 bases from J, the junction contained 9 bases not matched to a gene. As DNA, the CDR3 is TGCGCCAGCAGTGAGGGGTCACAGGGGGCTTGGGAGCAGTACTTC. Translation: CASSEGSQGAWEQYF.

The chain recombines TRBV11-3 with TRBJ1-1; maybe TRBD1 (6 bases). CDR3 length equals 17 residues. Trimming pared 0 bases from V and 4 bases from J, leaving 18 bases between. Germline CDR1 SGHNT, CDR2 YENEEA. CDR3 in amino acids: CASSLDLGLGARTEAFF. The CDR3 DNA sequence: TGTGCCAGCAGCTTAGATCTAGGGTTGGGGGCGCGCACTGAAGCTTTCTTT.